The 14 T cell receptor beta chains below all came from one sample that was sequenced in a study of blood T cells in healthy people across ages. A sample-barcoded 5' primer and a J-beta primer mix were used in a second PCR of roughly 6 to 11 cycles. TCRdb itself ran the 5' RACE reads through MiXCR, one entry per CDR3 protein. The table includes 500,000 to 600,000 distinct CDR3 sequences, roughly 28% detected once. Sequencing was done on a sample of blood. Receptor source: a woman aged 70-85 years in good health.

At least ten counts were recorded for this clonotype. CDR3 protein: CASRGGLARETQYF. CDR3 nucleotides: TGTGCCAGCAGAGGTGGACTAGCGAGGGAGACCCAGTACTTC. This chain uses TRBV2 with TRBJ2-5; TRBD2 agrees at 9 bases. Losses at the gene ends were 6 bases for V and 5 bases for J; bases not matched to a gene: 7. CDR3 length equals 14 residues. In germline, CDR1 is SNHLY, CDR2 FYNNEI.

This clonotype was found a few times. The chain recombines TRBV6-5 with TRBJ2-3; TRBD1 is a possible D gene (5 bases). CDR1 and CDR2 (germline): MNHEY, SVGAGI. V was clipped by 7 bases and J by 5 bases, with 22 bases between them. The CDR3 has 16 residues. CDR3 sequence: CASTKGKGRNLDTQYF. The CDR3 nucleotides read TGTGCCAGCACCAAAGGGAAGGGGCGCAATTTAGATACGCAGTATTTT.

The chain joins TRBV3-1 to TRBJ2-4; D not resolved. The germline V gene has CDR1 LGHDT and CDR2 YNNKEL (reference sequence). Trimming cost V 0 bases and J 0 bases, with 9 bases left between them. The CDR3 length is 16 residues. The CDR3 here is CASSQDLRSAKNIQYF. The CDR3 bases are TGTGCCAGCAGCCAAGATCTACGATCAGCCAAAAACATTCAGTACTTC.

The genes are TRBV6-2 or TRBV6-3 and TRBJ1-2; D may be TRBD1 (5 bases). Per germline, CDR1 MNHEY and CDR2 SVGEGT. The CDR3 covers 13 residues. V lost 3 bases to trimming and J lost 6 bases, with 11 bases between them. CDR3 nucleotides: TGTGCCAGCAGTTATTTGGGGACGGATGGCTACACCTTC. Protein sequence: CASSYLGTDGYTF.

Ten or more counts support this clonotype. V and J are TRBV2 and TRBJ1-2; 10 positions agree with TRBD1. Trimming removed 5 bases from V and 4 bases from J; junction bases left unmatched: 7. The CDR3 contains 15 residues. The V gene's germline CDR1 is SNHLY and CDR2 FYNNEI. Here the CDR3 DNA reads TGTGCCAGCAGTCCCGACAGGGGGCGCGGCTATGGCTACACCTTC. Its protein product is CASSPDRGRGYGYTF.

For this clonotype: Its ends do not fully match the called genes, so a read error is possible. The V call is TRBV7-6, the J call TRBJ2-7, with 9 bases aligning to TRBD2. CDR1 is SGHVS and CDR2 is FNYEAQ in the germline V gene. CDR3 length: 16 residues. The CDR3 spells CASSPFGGGVSCEQYF. Written as DNA, the CDR3 is TGTGCCAGCAGCCCCTTCGGCGGGGGGGTCTCCTGCGAGCAGTACTTC.

The chain has TRBV5-1 and TRBJ2-5; 7 bases align to TRBD1. Germline V gene lookup returns CDR1 SGHRS and CDR2 YFSETQ. The V gene end was trimmed by 4 bases and the J gene end by 1 base; junction bases not matched to a gene: 4. The length of the CDR3 is 14 residues. The CDR3: CASSPGQTQETQYF. CDR3 sequence (DNA): TGCGCCAGCAGCCCGGGACAGACCCAAGAGACCCAGTACTTC.

The chain is built from TRBV7-6 and TRBJ1-2; D might be TRBD1 (5 bases). This CDR3 comprises 15 residues. CDR1 SGHVS and CDR2 FNYEAQ come from the germline V gene. Trimming removed 8 bases at V and 6 bases at J, with 22 bases between. The CDR3 region is CASFGTIDGADGYTF. In DNA, the CDR3 is TGTGCCAGCTTCGGCACGATAGACGGGGCCGATGGCTACACCTTC.

This clonotype came up a few times. V usage is TRBV4-2 and J usage is TRBJ2-6; no definite D call. This CDR3 contains 17 residues. V dropped 0 bases and J dropped 1 base, with 10 bases sitting between them. Germline V lookup: CDR1 LGHNA, CDR2 YNFKEQ. As DNA, the CDR3 is TGTGCCAGCAGCCAAGAGCTTCGGCAGTCTGGGGCCAACGTCCTGACTTTC. It codes for CASSQELRQSGANVLTF.

The chain uses TRBV4-3 and TRBJ2-1, with a weak D call TRBD2 (6 bases). V lost 0 bases and J lost 0, with 12 bases in between. The length of the CDR3 is 17 residues. Per germline, CDR1 LGHNA and CDR2 YSLEER. The CDR3 coding sequence is TGCGCCAGCAGCCAAGATAGGAGGGGCGGCTCCTACAATGAGCAGTTCTTC. It is translated as CASSQDRRGGSYNEQFF.

The J gene is TRBJ1-2, the V gene TRBV20-1, with a tentative D call TRBD1 (5 bases). The CDR3 extends over 14 amino acids. Germline V lookup: CDR1 DFQATT, CDR2 SNEGSKA (reference sequence). The V gene lost 0 bases and the J gene lost 0 bases, with 8 bases spanning the gap. The CDR3 DNA reads as TGCAGTGCTAGAGATGCAGGGACTAACTATGGCTACACCTTC. Its protein product is CSARDAGTNYGYTF.

This rearrangement joins TRBV29-1 to TRBJ1-2; TRBD1 agrees at 7 bases. Germline CDR1 SQVTM, CDR2 ANQGSEA. The CDR3 totals 13 residues. J was trimmed by 5 bases and V by 6 bases; bases with no gene match: 9. The DNA for the CDR3 is TGCAGCGTCCGGGACAGCCTTTTGTATGGCTACACCTTC. Translated: CSVRDSLLYGYTF.

The chain combines TRBV20-1 with TRBJ2-7; the match to TRBD1 covers 7 bases. This CDR3 is built from 14 residues. The V segment lost 5 bases and the J segment 6 bases; nucleotides outside the gene matches: 13. CDR1 DFQATT and CDR2 SNEGSKA come from the germline V gene (reference sequence). CDR3 sequence reads: CSAGIPGQFREQYF. CDR3 bases: TGCAGTGCTGGGATACCGGGACAGTTCCGCGAGCAGTACTTC.

This clonotype was picked up many times. CDR3 sequence (DNA): TGCGCTTCCTTCCCATCCTGGGATGAGCAGTTCTTC. It codes for CASFPSWDEQFF. The V call is TRBV20-1, the J call TRBJ2-1, with D unresolved. CDR1 and CDR2 from the germline V gene are DFQATT and SNEGSKA (reference sequence). The CDR3 length is 12 residues.